The TCR beta chain under discussion was sequenced for a study of T cells in Graves' hyperthyroidism and ophthalmopathy. This CDR3 contains 13 residues. Amplified TCR beta CDR3 regions came from RNA transcripts. In the first-round RT-PCR of the TCR CDR3, the HTBI primer set was used. TCRdb reprocessed the multiplex PCR reads via MiXCR and lists one record per CDR3 protein. The data contain under 250,000 distinct CDR3 sequences, about 17% of them singletons. The sequenced sample consisted of blood. The chain carries TRBV12-3 or TRBV12-4 and TRBJ2-2; 7 bases are shared with TRBD2. The clonotype originates from a woman aged 45 to 65 with Graves' hyperthyroidism. CDR3 sequence reads: CGGGKTNTGELFF. The CDR3 region has the DNA TGTGGGGGGGGGAAAACGAACACCGGGGAGCTGTTTTTT.